The next 27 T cell receptor beta chains were all read from a single sample in a study of blood T cells in healthy people across ages (dated by TCRdb to between 2014 and 2017). Library preparation employed 5' RACE. The instrument was an Illumina HiSeq 2500. The second PCR ran for roughly 6 to 11 cycles and used a J-beta primer mix along with a sample-barcoded 5' primer. The public reads were reanalyzed by TCRdb: fastp trimming at Q25, MiXCR alignment, in-frame beta chains only. Every distinct CDR3 protein forms one entry, paired with its most common genes and DNA. A total of hundreds of thousands of distinct CDR3 sequences appear in this sample, around three fifths of them only once. In total, the top ten clones hold around 25% of the sample. Input material: blood. All receptors come from a man in his forties in good health.

As for this clonotype: A read error may produce the germline difference seen at one junction end. This chain connects TRBV20-1 to TRBJ2-1; the match to TRBD2 covers 12 bases. The CDR3 contains 15 residues. Germline loops: CDR1 DFQATT, CDR2 SNEGSKA (reference sequence). The CDR3 region has the DNA TGCAGTGCTAGAGATCTAGCGGGGGGGAGTAATGGGCAGTTCTTC. Amino acid sequence: CSARDLAGGSNGQFF.

The chain links TRBV6-6 to TRBJ1-4; D may be TRBD1 (6 bases). CDR1 MNHNY and CDR2 SVGAGI come from the germline V gene (reference sequence). This CDR3 comprises 17 residues. Trimming took 2 bases from V and 7 from J, leaving 20 bases between them. The CDR3 nucleotides are TGTGCCAGCAGTTACCCGCCGGGGAAGGGGGAAGGTGAAAAACTGTTTTTT. Its protein is CASSYPPGKGEGEKLFF.

V gene TRBV28 combines with J gene TRBJ2-7, with D perhaps being TRBD1 or TRBD2 (5 bases each). The germline gives CDR1 MDHEN, CDR2 SYDVKM. Trimming shortened V by 2 bases and J by 0 bases, and 11 bases separated the two germline ends. CDR3 length: 15 residues. CDR3 in DNA: TGTGCCAGCAGTTTAGTCGGTGGGGGCTCCTACGAGCAGTACTTC. Translation gives CASSLVGGGSYEQYF.

The chain couples TRBV7-2 to TRBJ2-7; tentatively, D is TRBD2 (6 bases). Trimming pared 7 bases from V and 5 bases from J, leaving 24 bases between. This CDR3 comprises 16 residues. The germline gives CDR1 SGHTA, CDR2 FQGNSA. CDR3 protein: CASNLGPYGGFHEQYF. For the CDR3, the DNA is TGTGCCAGCAACCTGGGACCGTACGGGGGATTCCACGAGCAGTACTTC.

The V and J genes are TRBV6-4 and TRBJ2-3, with TRBD1 as a possible D gene (5 bases). From germline, CDR1 is MRHNA and CDR2 SNTAGT. The V and J ends lost 6 bases and 6 bases respectively, with 13 bases between them. The CDR3 runs 13 residues. The CDR3 nucleotides are TGTGCCAGCAGCAGGGAACAAACGGATACGCAGTATTTT. This gives the protein CASSREQTDTQYF.

This clonotype showed up just a few times. The chain has TRBV2 and TRBJ2-3; weak D call: TRBD1 (7 bases). Germline V CDR1 and CDR2: SNHLY, FYNNEI. V gave up 3 bases and J gave up 8 bases, with 15 bases separating them. This CDR3 contains 14 residues. Here the CDR3 reads CASSEGQPGGTQYF. The CDR3 region has the DNA TGTGCCAGCAGTGAGGGACAGCCCGGGGGTACGCAGTATTTT.

The CDR3: CASSLELLAGPDTQYF. The CDR3 DNA sequence: TGTGCCAGCAGCTTAGAGTTACTAGCGGGACCAGATACGCAGTATTTT. The V gene is TRBV13, the J gene TRBJ2-3, with 10 nucleotides matching TRBD2. From germline, CDR1 is PRHDT and CDR2 FYEKMQ (reference sequence). The CDR3 spans 16 residues. Losses at the gene ends were 1 base for V and 4 bases for J; bases not matched to a gene: 5.

The V call is TRBV20-1, the J call TRBJ2-2, with 7 bases lining up with TRBD2. CDR3 length: 15 residues. Germline lookup yields CDR1 DFQATT and CDR2 SNEGSKA (reference sequence). Unmatched junction bases numbered 7, after V lost 0 bases and J lost 6 bases. CDR3 in amino acids: CSARDGRAAAGELFF. The CDR3 bases are TGCAGTGCTAGAGATGGGAGGGCGGCAGCCGGGGAGCTGTTTTTT.

This clonotype was seen more than once but under ten times. V gene TRBV29-1 combines with J gene TRBJ2-1; D is possibly TRBD2 (7 bases). Germline-derived CDR1 and CDR2 are SQVTM and ANQGSEA. The CDR3 is 14 amino acids. Trimming removed 2 bases at V and 7 bases at J, with 15 bases between. This CDR3 reads CSVELGGGHNEQFF. In nucleotides, the CDR3 is TGCAGCGTTGAATTAGGCGGGGGCCATAATGAGCAGTTCTTC.

Comment on this clonotype: This may stem from a read error, because a much larger clone lies one nucleotide away. The V call is TRBV25-1, the J call TRBJ2-5, with D perhaps TRBD1 or TRBD2 (6 bases each). The better agreement between TRBJ2-7 and the DNA end casts doubt on the J call. The CDR3 covers 15 residues. The germline V gene encodes CDR1 MGHDK and CDR2 SYGVNS. CDR3 amino acids: CASSDPGQGRCEQYF. CDR3 DNA sequence: TGTGCCAGCAGTGACCCGGGGCAGGGGAGGTGCGAGCAGTACTTC.

The chain couples TRBV7-6 to TRBJ2-5; 10 nucleotides line up with TRBD2. Germline V gene lookup returns CDR1 SGHVS and CDR2 FNYEAQ. The trim removed 5 bases at V and 4 bases at J, leaving 16 bases unmatched. This CDR3 region has 18 residues. The CDR3 here is CASSQPAGGPLRIETQYF. In DNA form, the CDR3 reads TGTGCCAGCAGCCAACCAGCGGGAGGGCCGTTAAGAATAGAGACCCAGTACTTC.

The chain joins TRBV4-1 to TRBJ2-7; 10 bases are shared with TRBD2. V was clipped by 6 bases and J by 6 bases; unmatched bases: 14. The germline V gene has CDR1 MGHRA and CDR2 YSYEKL. The CDR3 extends over 16 amino acids. The CDR3 reads CASSRLAGVTRLEQYF. The CDR3 DNA reads as TGCGCCAGCAGTCGGCTAGCGGGGGTCACCCGCCTCGAGCAGTACTTC.

The chain recombines TRBV25-1 with TRBJ2-7; no clear D gene. This CDR3 region has 13 residues. Germline V lookup: CDR1 MGHDK, CDR2 SYGVNS. V lost 10 bases to trimming and J lost 1 base, with 14 bases between them. The CDR3 bases are TGTGCCAACATGCCCATCACTTCCTACGAGCAGTACTTC. Amino acids: CANMPITSYEQYF.

The rearrangement joins TRBV20-1 to TRBJ1-6; D might be TRBD1 (5 bases). Between the trimmed V and J ends, which lost 3 bases and 8 bases, there was a span of 14 bases. Germline V lookup: CDR1 DFQATT, CDR2 SNEGSKA (reference sequence). This CDR3 spans 14 amino acids. The CDR3 DNA reads TGCAGTGCTAGCGGGCAGGGCTGGGATTCACCCCTCCACTTT. Protein: CSASGQGWDSPLHF.

This clonotype has a handful of counts. In DNA form, the CDR3 reads TGTGCCAGCAGTTTTCGCGGCGGGGCAGGGGGGTCCTATGGCTACACCTTC. It encodes CASSFRGGAGGSYGYTF. J is TRBJ1-2 and V is TRBV12-3 or TRBV12-4, with 7 bases fitting TRBD1. The CDR3 length is 17 residues. The V and J ends lost 3 bases and 4 bases, in that order; junction bases with no gene match: 14.

This chain uses TRBV11-2 with TRBJ1-1; TRBD1 might be the D (5 bases). The CDR3 is 14 amino acids. Trimming removed 5 bases at V and 5 bases at J, with 15 bases between. Germline lookup yields CDR1 SGHAT and CDR2 FQNNGV. CDR3 protein: CASSLPTGSTEAFF. The CDR3 nucleotides read TGTGCCAGCAGCCTACCAACAGGTTCTACTGAAGCTTTCTTT. The full variable domain, rest sourced from reference TRBV11-2 and TRBJ1-1, is EAGVAQSPRYKIIEKRQSVAFWCNPISGHATLYWYQQILGQGPKLLIQFQNNGVVDDSQLPKDRFSAERLKGVDSTLKIQPAKLEDSAVYLCASSLPTGSTEAFFGQGTRLTVV.

This chain joins TRBV27 and TRBJ2-7; unclear D gene. CDR1 and CDR2 (germline): MNHEY, SMNVEV (reference sequence). V lost 4 bases, J lost 8 bases, and 18 bases lay in between. The CDR3 loop spans 14 amino acids. CDR3 coding DNA: TGTGCCAGCAGTTATGTAGGGATCCCCCGGCAGCAGTACTTC. Translating it yields CASSYVGIPRQQYF.

The chain is built from TRBV4-2 and TRBJ2-5, with D perhaps assigned TRBD1 or TRBD2 (5 bases each). The germline V gene encodes CDR1 LGHNA and CDR2 YNFKEQ. CDR3 length: 16 amino acids. V shed 0 bases and J shed 4 bases, with 15 bases lying between them. Written as DNA, the CDR3 is TGTGCCAGCAGCCAAGATCAGGGAGTATGGGGAGAGACCCAGTACTTC. Amino acid sequence: CASSQDQGVWGETQYF.

The sample holds one count of this clonotype. The V call is TRBV2, the J call TRBJ2-3; the match to TRBD2 covers 12 bases. The CDR3 has 17 amino acids. In germline, CDR1 is SNHLY, CDR2 FYNNEI. The ends lost 5 bases at V and 0 bases at J; junction bases unmatched: 6. In DNA form, the CDR3 reads TGTGCCAGCAGTAGACTAGCGGGGGCGATGAGCACAGATACGCAGTATTTT. As protein: CASSRLAGAMSTDTQYF.

This chain's CDR3 is CASSAPGTGGNQPQHF. The DNA of the CDR3 is TGTGCCAGCAGTGCCCCCGGGACAGGAGGAAATCAGCCCCAGCATTTT. This chain links TRBV25-1 with TRBJ1-5; 8 bases are a match to TRBD1. The length of the CDR3 is 16 residues. J gave up 4 bases and V 4 bases, and 9 bases lay outside the gene matches. CDR1 is MGHDK and CDR2 is SYGVNS in the germline V gene.

The V call is TRBV11-2, the J call TRBJ2-3; a possible D gene is TRBD1 (5 bases). The CDR3 sequence is 15 residues long. Germline V gene data show CDR1 as SGHAT and CDR2 as FQNNGV. V dropped 1 base and J dropped 9 bases, with 17 bases sitting between them. Here the CDR3 reads CASSLGQGRTTTQYF. The CDR3 bases are TGTGCCAGCAGCTTAGGCCAGGGAAGAACTACAACGCAGTATTTT.

The chain combines TRBV29-1 with TRBJ1-2, with D possibly being TRBD1 (5 bases). Germline V CDR1 and CDR2: SQVTM, ANQGSEA. The germline V and J ends were trimmed by 6 bases and 4 bases, with 18 bases remaining between them. This CDR3 is built from 14 residues. CDR3 sequence (DNA): TGCAGCGTCGCTGAATTTGGGGACCCCTATGGCTACACCTTC. Amino acids: CSVAEFGDPYGYTF.

The genes are TRBV6-6 and TRBJ2-6; possible D gene TRBD2, 6 bases. The germline V gene encodes CDR1 MNHNY and CDR2 SVGAGI (reference sequence). V was trimmed by 4 bases and J by 0 bases, leaving 13 bases between them. The CDR3 spans 17 residues. The CDR3 spells CASSLNRGDSGANVLTF. CDR3 in DNA: TGTGCCAGCAGTTTAAACCGCGGGGACTCTGGGGCCAACGTCCTGACTTTC.

The J gene is TRBJ2-7, the V gene TRBV20-1; 10 nucleotides line up with TRBD2. Germline V CDR1 and CDR2: DFQATT, SNEGSKA (reference sequence). The CDR3 runs 14 residues. J gave up 3 bases and V 4 bases, and 6 bases lay outside the gene matches. The CDR3 DNA reads as TGCAGTGCTACCAGGACTAGCGGACTCTACGAGCAGTACTTC. It specifies CSATRTSGLYEQYF.

The gene calls are TRBV4-3 and TRBJ2-3, with D perhaps TRBD2 (6 bases). The CDR3 is 17 amino acids. Per germline, CDR1 LGHNA and CDR2 YSLEER. V gave up 0 bases and J gave up 0 bases, with 13 bases separating them. In DNA form, the CDR3 reads TGCGCCAGCAGCCAAGATCTCTGGACTACAAGCACAGATACGCAGTATTTT. This translates into CASSQDLWTTSTDTQYF.

V usage is TRBV7-9 and J usage is TRBJ1-1; TRBD1 aligns across 10 bases. V dropped 4 bases and J dropped 3; count of bases not matched to a gene: 5. The CDR3 is 15 amino acids. Germline V gives CDR1 SEHNR, CDR2 FQNEAQ (reference sequence). The CDR3 spells CASSSRTGGHTEAFF. As DNA, the CDR3 is TGTGCCAGCAGCTCCCGGACAGGGGGGCACACTGAAGCTTTCTTT.

The rearrangement joins TRBV18 to TRBJ1-1; D is unresolved. With 3 bases removed from V and 1 base from J, the gap between germline ends came to 9 bases. Germline CDR1 reads KGHSH; CDR2 reads LQKENI. The CDR3 is 14 residues long. The DNA of the CDR3 is TGTGCCAGCTCACCCGGACTGGCGAACACTGAAGCTTTCTTT. Translating it yields CASSPGLANTEAFF.